These 21 T cell receptor beta chains share one sample of origin, sequenced in a study of regulatory T cells in long-lasting Graves disease. Time point described: newly diagnosed GD, antithyroid drugs for less than 3 months. The authors made the TCR library using RNA they extracted from PBMCs. Both iRepertoire HTBI primers and Arm-PCR of CDR3 regions were used to build the TCR beta libraries. TCRdb processed the multiplex PCR reads anew with MiXCR; each CDR3 protein has one entry. The table has 350,000 to 450,000 distinct CDR3 sequences, 16% seen once. The same specimen was also included in a second study, on T cells in Graves' hyperthyroidism and ophthalmopathy.

The sample was peripheral blood mononuclear cells (PBMCs), taken at new diagnosis, from a patient treated with antithyroid drugs. The receptors were gathered from a man between 35 and 55 years old with Graves disease.

This clonotype was recorded a few times. The chain has TRBV28 and TRBJ2-2; a possible D gene is TRBD2 (5 bases). Germline loops: CDR1 MDHEN, CDR2 SYDVKM. The ends were cut back, 7 bases at V and 7 bases at J, with 7 bases in the middle. The CDR3 sequence is 11 residues long. CDR3 bases: TGTGCCAGCACCCGGGGCGGGGAGCTGTTTTTT. Protein sequence: CASTRGGELFF.

The chain joins TRBV19 to TRBJ1-5; tentatively, D is TRBD1 (5 bases). Germline V gene sequence: CDR1 LNHDA, CDR2 SQIVND (reference sequence). V was clipped by 0 bases and J by 3 bases, with 15 bases between them. The CDR3 totals 17 residues. The CDR3: CASSIDRGRSLNQPQHF. The CDR3 DNA sequence: TGTGCCAGTAGTATAGATCGGGGCAGGTCCCTCAATCAGCCCCAGCATTTT.

This clonotype has at least ten counts. The V call is TRBV5-1, the J call TRBJ2-3; 14 nucleotides agree with TRBD2. The germline V gene has CDR1 SGHRS and CDR2 YFSETQ. V lost 0 bases to trimming and J lost 5 bases; unmatched junction nucleotides: 5. The CDR3 spans 17 residues. CDR3 loop: CASSLGLAGGRRDTQYF. The CDR3 DNA sequence: TGCGCCAGCAGCTTGGGACTAGCGGGGGGGCGCAGAGATACGCAGTATTTT.

This clonotype was recorded a few times. This chain joins TRBV6-1 and TRBJ2-2, with D perhaps assigned TRBD1 or TRBD2 (5 bases each). Trimming took 7 bases from V and 0 from J, leaving 12 bases between them. The CDR3 contains 15 residues. CDR1 is MNHNS and CDR2 is SASEGT in the germline V gene. CDR3 in DNA: TGTGCCAGCACTCCCGGGACGGCGAACACCGGGGAGCTGTTTTTT. Translated, it gives CASTPGTANTGELFF.

This clonotype was seen at least ten times. One end of the junction is discordant with germline, which a read error may explain. The chain carries TRBV2 and TRBJ2-7; tentative D call: TRBD1 (7 bases). This CDR3 has 11 amino acids. The germline gives CDR1 SNHLY, CDR2 FYNNEI. The CDR3 coding sequence is TGTGCCAGCAGGGGCGGGACAGAGAGGATCTTC. This gives the protein CASRGGTERIF. The whole variable domain, filled in from reference TRBV2 and TRBJ2-7, reads EPEVTQTPSHQVTQMGQEVILRCVPISNHLYFYWYRQILGQKVEFLVSFYNNEISEKSEIFDDQFSVERPDGSNFTLKIRSTKLEDSAMYFCASRGGTERIFGPGTRLTVT.

This clonotype turned up a few times. The chain links TRBV12-3 or TRBV12-4 to TRBJ1-5; no clear D gene. CDR3 size: 15 residues. With 4 bases removed from V and 2 bases from J, the gap between germline ends came to 12 bases. CDR3 protein: CASSSHIPGNQPQHF. The CDR3 coding sequence is TGTGCCAGCAGTTCCCATATACCCGGCAATCAGCCCCAGCATTTT.

The chain employs TRBV7-3 and TRBJ1-2, with 7 bases identical to TRBD1. Losses at the gene ends were 5 bases for V and 2 bases for J; bases not matched to a gene: 5. The CDR3 extends over 14 amino acids. Germline assignment: CDR1 SGHTA and CDR2 FQGTGA. CDR3 loop: CASSPGTENYGYTF. CDR3 DNA: TGTGCCAGCAGCCCCGGGACAGAAAACTATGGCTACACCTTC.

This clonotype was detected ten times or more. The CDR3, as DNA: TGTGCCAGCTCATTATATAGAATCTCCGGCGAGCAGTACTTC. It specifies CASSLYRISGEQYF. This chain links TRBV18 with TRBJ2-7; no firm D call. The germline V gene has CDR1 KGHSH and CDR2 LQKENI. This CDR3 region has 14 residues. The V end lost 5 bases, the J end lost 6 bases, and 17 bases lay between the germline ends.

In its sample, this clonotype was seen many times. The V gene is TRBV15, the J gene TRBJ1-1; D call uncertain. The germline V and J ends were trimmed by 3 bases and 1 base, with 0 bases remaining between them. Germline-derived CDR1 and CDR2 are LNHNV and YYDKDF (reference sequence). CDR3 size: 11 residues. CDR3 in DNA: TGTGCCACCAGCAGGAACACTGAAGCTTTCTTT. Translation: CATSRNTEAFF.

This clonotype showed up many times. This chain links TRBV18 with TRBJ2-3; unclear D gene. Trimming stripped 3 bases from V and 2 bases from J, with 6 bases between. From germline, CDR1 is KGHSH and CDR2 LQKENI. This CDR3 contains 13 residues. The CDR3 DNA is TGTGCCAGCTCACCTAGGCCCACAGATACGCAGTATTTT. This translates into CASSPRPTDTQYF.

Many counts were recorded for this clonotype. The gene calls are TRBV3-1 and TRBJ1-2; TRBD1 might be the D (5 bases). The CDR3 has 15 amino acids. V lost 1 base, J lost 1 base, and 10 bases lay in between. The germline V gene has CDR1 LGHDT and CDR2 YNNKEL (reference sequence). CDR3 loop: CASSQGGGINYGYTF. The CDR3 coding sequence is TGTGCCAGCAGCCAAGGCGGGGGGATTAACTATGGCTACACCTTC.

This clonotype was observed a handful of times. The chain joins TRBV9 to TRBJ2-7, with D tentatively TRBD1 (6 bases). Trimming pared 1 base from V and 3 bases from J, leaving 11 bases between. There are 14 residues in the CDR3. Germline loops: CDR1 SGDLS, CDR2 YYNGEE. In DNA form, the CDR3 reads TGTGCCAGCAGCGTAAGCACAGGGCTCTACGAGCAGTACTTC. Encoded protein: CASSVSTGLYEQYF.

J is TRBJ2-3 and V is TRBV13; TRBD1 might be the D (5 bases). The CDR3 has 13 amino acids. Trimming pared 6 bases from V and 8 bases from J, leaving 15 bases between. Germline V lookup: CDR1 PRHDT, CDR2 FYEKMQ (reference sequence). The CDR3 nucleotides are TGTGCCAGCAGTGTAAGGGGTCTTGGTACGCAGTATTTT. Its protein is CASSVRGLGTQYF.

This clonotype was detected many times. The chain joins TRBV10-3 to TRBJ2-7; D not certain. Trimming pared 2 bases from V and 3 bases from J, leaving 5 bases between. The V gene's germline CDR1 is ENHRY and CDR2 SYGVKD. CDR3 length: 12 amino acids. CDR3 loop: CAISETVYEQYF. CDR3 DNA sequence: TGTGCCATCAGTGAGACGGTCTACGAGCAGTACTTC.

Concerning this clonotype: A much larger clone differs from this one at a single base, so this may be a read error. This chain links TRBV7-2 with TRBJ2-3; a weak D match, TRBD1 (5 bases). Germline lookup yields CDR1 SGHTA and CDR2 FQGNSA. Trimming took off 4 bases at V and 0 bases at J, with 14 bases between the two ends. This CDR3 contains 16 residues. CDR3 DNA sequence: TGTGCCAGCAGCTCAGCCACAGGCCTTAGCACAGATACGCAGTATTTT. Its protein is CASSSATGLSTDTQYF.

The chain recombines TRBV10-3 with TRBJ2-2; D is undetermined. CDR1 ENHRY and CDR2 SYGVKD come from the germline V gene. V was clipped by 3 bases and J by 0 bases, with 5 bases between them. The CDR3 has 14 amino acids. CDR3: CAISDTANTGELFF. The CDR3 nucleotides read TGTGCCATCAGTGACACCGCGAACACCGGGGAGCTGTTTTTT.

In this sample, this clonotype turned up many times. The V and J genes are TRBV30 and TRBJ2-1, with a possible D match to TRBD2 (6 bases). Germline CDR1 and CDR2: GTSNPN and SVGIG (reference sequence). The CDR3 is made up of 14 amino acids. V dropped 4 bases and J dropped 2 bases, with 12 bases sitting between them. CDR3: CAWTELATYNEQFF. In nucleotides, the CDR3 is TGTGCCTGGACGGAACTAGCTACCTACAATGAGCAGTTCTTC.

The chain is built from TRBV18 and TRBJ2-2, with D unclear. Per germline, CDR1 KGHSH and CDR2 LQKENI. V lost 4 bases to trimming and J lost 0 bases, with 9 bases between them. CDR3 length equals 15 residues. In nucleotides, the CDR3 is TGTGCCAGCTCACTACACAGTACGAACACCGGGGAGCTGTTTTTT. This gives the protein CASSLHSTNTGELFF.

The rearrangement uses TRBV4-1 and TRBJ2-2; D uncertain. The CDR3 extends over 14 amino acids. Germline values: CDR1 MGHRA, CDR2 YSYEKL. The V gene lost 1 base and the J gene lost 6 bases, with 9 bases spanning the gap. The CDR3 sequence: CASSQVLMAGELFF. The CDR3 bases are TGCGCCAGCAGCCAAGTTTTGATGGCCGGGGAGCTGTTTTTT.

This rearrangement joins TRBV27 to TRBJ2-5; D ambiguous. The V and J ends lost 0 bases and 2 bases respectively, with 7 bases between them. This CDR3 is 14 amino acids long. The germline V gene encodes CDR1 MNHEY and CDR2 SMNVEV (reference sequence). CDR3 nucleotide sequence: TGTGCCAGCAGTTTATCGGGAAGTCAAGAGACCCAGTACTTC. It specifies CASSLSGSQETQYF.

This clonotype was detected ten times or more. V is TRBV9 and J is TRBJ2-7; D possibly corresponds to TRBD2 (6 bases). Trimming stripped 0 bases from V and 3 bases from J, with 31 bases between. From germline, CDR1 is SGDLS and CDR2 YYNGEE. CDR3 length equals 21 residues. CDR3 in DNA: TGTGCCAGCAGCGTAGTTCGAACGGCGGGACGAGTGGCAGGGTGGGGCTACGAGCAGTACTTC. Residues: CASSVVRTAGRVAGWGYEQYF. The variable domain in full, completed from reference TRBV9 and TRBJ2-7, reads DSGVTQTPKHLITATGQRVTLRCSPRSGDLSVYWYQQSLDQGLQFLIQYYNGEERAKGNILERFSAQQFPDLHSELNLSSLELGDSALYFCASSVVRTAGRVAGWGYEQYFGPGTRLTVT.